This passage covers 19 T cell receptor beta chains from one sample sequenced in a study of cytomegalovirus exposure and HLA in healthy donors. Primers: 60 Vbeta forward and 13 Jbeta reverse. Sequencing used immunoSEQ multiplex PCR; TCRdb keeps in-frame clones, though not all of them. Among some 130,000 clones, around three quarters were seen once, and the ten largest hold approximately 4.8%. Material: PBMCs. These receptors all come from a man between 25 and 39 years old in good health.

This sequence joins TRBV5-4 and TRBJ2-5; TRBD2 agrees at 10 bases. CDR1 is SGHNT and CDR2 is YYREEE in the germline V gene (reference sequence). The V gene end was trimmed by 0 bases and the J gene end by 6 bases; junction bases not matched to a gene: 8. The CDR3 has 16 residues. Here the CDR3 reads CASSLDLAGVGKTQYF. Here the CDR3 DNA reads TGTGCCAGCAGCTTGGATCTAGCGGGAGTTGGGAAGACCCAGTACTTC. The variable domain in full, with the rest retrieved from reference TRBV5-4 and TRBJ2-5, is ETGVTQSPTHLIKTRGQQVTLRCSSQSGHNTVSWYQQALGQGPQFIFQYYREEENGRGNFPPRFSGLQFPNYSSELNVNALELDDSALYLCASSLDLAGVGKTQYFGPGTRLLVL.

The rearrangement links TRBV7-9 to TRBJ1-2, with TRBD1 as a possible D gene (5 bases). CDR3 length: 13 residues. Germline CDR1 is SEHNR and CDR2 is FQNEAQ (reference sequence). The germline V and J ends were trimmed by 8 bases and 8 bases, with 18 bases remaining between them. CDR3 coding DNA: TGTGCCAGCCTCTCAAGTGGGGCGGGGGGCTACACCTTC. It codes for CASLSSGAGGYTF.

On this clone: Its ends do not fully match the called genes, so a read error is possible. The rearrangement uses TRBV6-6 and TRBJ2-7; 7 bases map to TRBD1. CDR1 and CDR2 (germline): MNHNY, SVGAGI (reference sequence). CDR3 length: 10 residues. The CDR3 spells CASRRDSLIF. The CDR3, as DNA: TGTGCCAGCCGCCGGGACAGCTTAATCTTC.

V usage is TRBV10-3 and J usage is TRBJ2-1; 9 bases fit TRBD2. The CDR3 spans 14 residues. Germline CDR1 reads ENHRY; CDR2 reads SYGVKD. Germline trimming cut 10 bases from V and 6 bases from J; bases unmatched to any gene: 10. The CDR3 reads CATQYSGSLNEQFF. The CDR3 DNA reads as TGTGCCACCCAGTATAGCGGGAGCCTCAATGAGCAGTTCTTC.

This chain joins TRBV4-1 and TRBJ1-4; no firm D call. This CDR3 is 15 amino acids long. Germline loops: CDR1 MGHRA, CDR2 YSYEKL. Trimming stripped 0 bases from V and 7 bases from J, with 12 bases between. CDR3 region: CASSQDAGEGEKLFF. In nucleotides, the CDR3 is TGCGCCAGCAGCCAAGATGCCGGGGAGGGTGAAAAACTGTTTTTT.

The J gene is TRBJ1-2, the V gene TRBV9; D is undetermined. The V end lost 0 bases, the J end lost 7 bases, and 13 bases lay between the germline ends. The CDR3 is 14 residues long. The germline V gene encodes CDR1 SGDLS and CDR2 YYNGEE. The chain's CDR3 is CASSVDLVSGGYTF. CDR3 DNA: TGTGCCAGCAGCGTAGACCTGGTATCCGGTGGCTACACCTTC.

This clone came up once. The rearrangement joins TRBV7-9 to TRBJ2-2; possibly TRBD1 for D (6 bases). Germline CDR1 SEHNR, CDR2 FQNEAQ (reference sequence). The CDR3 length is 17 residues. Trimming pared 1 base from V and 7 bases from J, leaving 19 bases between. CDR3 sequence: CASSLVLGHALVGELFF. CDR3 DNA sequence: TGTGCCAGCAGCTTAGTTCTGGGACACGCTCTAGTCGGGGAGCTGTTTTTT.

The CDR3 nucleotides are TGTGCCAGCAGCGCTTCCAGGGGGATAGGAGGAAACACCATATATTTT. It encodes CASSASRGIGGNTIYF. The V gene is TRBV9, the J gene TRBJ1-3, with TRBD1 matching 7 bases. After removal of 3 bases from V and 4 bases from J, the junction contained 10 bases not matched to a gene. The CDR3 runs 16 residues. In germline, CDR1 is SGDLS, CDR2 YYNGEE.

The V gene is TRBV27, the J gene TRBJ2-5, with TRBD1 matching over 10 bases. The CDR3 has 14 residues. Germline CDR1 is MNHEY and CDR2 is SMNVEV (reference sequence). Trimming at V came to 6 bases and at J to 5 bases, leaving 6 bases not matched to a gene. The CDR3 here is CASSRQGARETQYF. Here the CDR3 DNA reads TGTGCCAGCAGCAGACAGGGGGCGCGTGAGACCCAGTACTTC.

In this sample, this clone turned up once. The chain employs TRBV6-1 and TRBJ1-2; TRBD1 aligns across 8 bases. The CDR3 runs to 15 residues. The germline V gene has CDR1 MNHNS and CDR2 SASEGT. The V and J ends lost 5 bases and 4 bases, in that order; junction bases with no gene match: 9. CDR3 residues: CASSIQTGAAYGYTF. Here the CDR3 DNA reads TGTGCCAGCAGTATACAGACAGGGGCGGCCTATGGCTACACCTTC.

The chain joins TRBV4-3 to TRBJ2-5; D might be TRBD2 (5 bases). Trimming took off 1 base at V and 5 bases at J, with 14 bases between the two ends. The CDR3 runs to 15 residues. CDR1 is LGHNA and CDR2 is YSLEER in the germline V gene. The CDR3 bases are TGCGCCAGCAGCCAAGTGGCCCGACCGGGGGAGACCCAGTACTTC. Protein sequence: CASSQVARPGETQYF.

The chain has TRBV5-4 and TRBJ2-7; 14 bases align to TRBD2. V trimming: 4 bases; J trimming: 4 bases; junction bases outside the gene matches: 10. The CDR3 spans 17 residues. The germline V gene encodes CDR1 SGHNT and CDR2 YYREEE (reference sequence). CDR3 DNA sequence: TGTGCCAGCAGCCGGGGACTAGCGGGAGTAGAACGGTACGAGCAGTACTTC. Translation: CASSRGLAGVERYEQYF.

The CDR3 region has the DNA TGTGCCACCAGCACCGGGAATTGGGGCGAGCAGTACTTC. Translating gives CATSTGNWGEQYF. The rearrangement links TRBV15 to TRBJ2-7; D possibly corresponds to TRBD2 (5 bases). This CDR3 is 13 amino acids long. Germline values: CDR1 LNHNV, CDR2 YYDKDF (reference sequence). Trimming removed 4 bases from V and 6 bases from J, with 13 bases in between.

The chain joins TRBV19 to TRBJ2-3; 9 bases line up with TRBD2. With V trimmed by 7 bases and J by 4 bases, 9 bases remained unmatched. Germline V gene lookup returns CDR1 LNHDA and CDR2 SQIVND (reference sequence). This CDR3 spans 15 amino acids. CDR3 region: CASTLTSGAADTQYF. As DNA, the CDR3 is TGTGCCAGTACCCTGACTAGCGGTGCGGCAGATACGCAGTATTTT.

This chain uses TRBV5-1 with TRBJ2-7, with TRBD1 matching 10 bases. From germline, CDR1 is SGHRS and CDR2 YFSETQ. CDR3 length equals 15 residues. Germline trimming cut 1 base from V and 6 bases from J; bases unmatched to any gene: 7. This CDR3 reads CASSLNGDRGTEQYF. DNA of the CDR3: TGCGCCAGCAGCTTGAATGGGGACAGGGGAACCGAGCAGTACTTC.

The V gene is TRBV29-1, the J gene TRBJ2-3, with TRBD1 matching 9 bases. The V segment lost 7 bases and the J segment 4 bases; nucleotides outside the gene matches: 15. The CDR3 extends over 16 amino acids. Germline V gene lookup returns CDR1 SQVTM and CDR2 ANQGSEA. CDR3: CSGTSVLGTGPDTQYF. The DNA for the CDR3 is TGCAGCGGGACCAGCGTTTTAGGGACAGGGCCAGATACGCAGTATTTT.

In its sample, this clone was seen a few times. CDR3 residues: CASSVGGTSGNTIYF. In DNA, the CDR3 is TGTGCCAGCAGCGTAGGCGGAACCTCTGGAAACACCATATATTTT. The rearrangement joins TRBV9 to TRBJ1-3, with D unresolved. There are 15 residues in the CDR3. Trimming pared 0 bases from V and 0 bases from J, leaving 7 bases between. Germline lookup yields CDR1 SGDLS and CDR2 YYNGEE.

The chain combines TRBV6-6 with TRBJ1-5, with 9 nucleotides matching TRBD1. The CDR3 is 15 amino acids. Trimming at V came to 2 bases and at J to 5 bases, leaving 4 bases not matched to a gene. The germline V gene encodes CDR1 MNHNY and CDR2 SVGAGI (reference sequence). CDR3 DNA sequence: TGTGCCAGCAGTTACAGGGACAGGGTGCATCAGCCCCAGCATTTT. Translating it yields CASSYRDRVHQPQHF.

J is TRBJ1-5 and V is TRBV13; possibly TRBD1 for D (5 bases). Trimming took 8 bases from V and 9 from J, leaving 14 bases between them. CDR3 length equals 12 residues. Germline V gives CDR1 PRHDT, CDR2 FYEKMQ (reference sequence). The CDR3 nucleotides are TGTGCCAGCGGGCGGGGGTCTGGGCCCCAGCATTTT. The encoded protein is CASGRGSGPQHF. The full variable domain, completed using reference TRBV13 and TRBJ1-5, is AAGVIQSPRHLIKEKRETATLKCYPIPRHDTVYWYQQGPGQDPQFLISFYEKMQSDKGSIPDRFSAQQFSDYHSELNMSSLELGDSALYFCASGRGSGPQHFGDGTRLSIL.